This T cell receptor beta chain was recovered during a study of OX40 agonist ivuxolimab in advanced cancers. The germline V gene has CDR1 LNHDA and CDR2 SQIVND (reference sequence). CDR3 length equals 15 residues. The V and J ends lost 4 bases and 3 bases respectively, with 16 bases between them. Sequencing was performed with immunoSEQ multiplex PCR; in TCRdb, only in-frame clones are kept and a portion is missing. The sample has 90,000 to 120,000 clones, 85% to 95% seen once. V and J are TRBV19 and TRBJ2-7; weak D call: TRBD2 (5 bases). The sequencing here drew on CD4+ or CD8+ T cells sorted from blood, taken in a trial of the OX40 agonist ivuxolimab. The receptor's source is an adult with an advanced solid tumor such as melanoma, head and neck, liver or kidney cancer. CDR3 nucleotide sequence: TGTGCCAGTAGTACCATAAGCGGTTTGATCTACGAGCAGTACTTC. Protein sequence: CASSTISGLIYEQYF.